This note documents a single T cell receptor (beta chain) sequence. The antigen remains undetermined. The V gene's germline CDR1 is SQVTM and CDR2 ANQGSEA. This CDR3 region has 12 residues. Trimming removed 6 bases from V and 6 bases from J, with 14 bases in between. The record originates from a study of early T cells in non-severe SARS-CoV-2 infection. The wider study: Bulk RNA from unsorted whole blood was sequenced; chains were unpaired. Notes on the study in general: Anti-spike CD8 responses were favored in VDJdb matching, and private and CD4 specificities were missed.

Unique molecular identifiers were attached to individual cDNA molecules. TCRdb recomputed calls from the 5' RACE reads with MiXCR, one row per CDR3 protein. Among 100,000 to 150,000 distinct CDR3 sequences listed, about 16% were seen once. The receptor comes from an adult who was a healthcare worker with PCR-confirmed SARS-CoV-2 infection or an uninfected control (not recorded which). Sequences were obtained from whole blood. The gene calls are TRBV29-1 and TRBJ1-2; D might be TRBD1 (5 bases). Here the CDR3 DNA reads TGCAGCGTAGGGACCCCTCTCGATGGCTACACCTTC. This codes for CSVGTPLDGYTF.